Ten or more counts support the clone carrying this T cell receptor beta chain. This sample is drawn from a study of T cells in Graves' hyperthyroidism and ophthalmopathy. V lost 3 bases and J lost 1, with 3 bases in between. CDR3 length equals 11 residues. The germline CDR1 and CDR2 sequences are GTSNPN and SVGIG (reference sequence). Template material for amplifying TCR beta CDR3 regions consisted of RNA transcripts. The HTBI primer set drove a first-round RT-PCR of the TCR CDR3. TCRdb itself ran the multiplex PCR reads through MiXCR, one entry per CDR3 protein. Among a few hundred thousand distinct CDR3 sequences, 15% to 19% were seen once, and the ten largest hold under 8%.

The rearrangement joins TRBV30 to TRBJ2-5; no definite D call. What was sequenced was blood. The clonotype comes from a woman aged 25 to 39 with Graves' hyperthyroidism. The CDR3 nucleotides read TGTGCCTGGAGCCCCCAAGAGACCCAGTACTTC. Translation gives CAWSPQETQYF. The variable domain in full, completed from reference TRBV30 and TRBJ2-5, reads SQTIHQWPATLVQPVGSPLSLECTVEGTSNPNLYWYRQAAGRGLQLLFYSVGIGQISSEVPQNLSASRPQDRQFILSSKKLLLSDSGFYLCAWSPQETQYFGPGTRLLVL.